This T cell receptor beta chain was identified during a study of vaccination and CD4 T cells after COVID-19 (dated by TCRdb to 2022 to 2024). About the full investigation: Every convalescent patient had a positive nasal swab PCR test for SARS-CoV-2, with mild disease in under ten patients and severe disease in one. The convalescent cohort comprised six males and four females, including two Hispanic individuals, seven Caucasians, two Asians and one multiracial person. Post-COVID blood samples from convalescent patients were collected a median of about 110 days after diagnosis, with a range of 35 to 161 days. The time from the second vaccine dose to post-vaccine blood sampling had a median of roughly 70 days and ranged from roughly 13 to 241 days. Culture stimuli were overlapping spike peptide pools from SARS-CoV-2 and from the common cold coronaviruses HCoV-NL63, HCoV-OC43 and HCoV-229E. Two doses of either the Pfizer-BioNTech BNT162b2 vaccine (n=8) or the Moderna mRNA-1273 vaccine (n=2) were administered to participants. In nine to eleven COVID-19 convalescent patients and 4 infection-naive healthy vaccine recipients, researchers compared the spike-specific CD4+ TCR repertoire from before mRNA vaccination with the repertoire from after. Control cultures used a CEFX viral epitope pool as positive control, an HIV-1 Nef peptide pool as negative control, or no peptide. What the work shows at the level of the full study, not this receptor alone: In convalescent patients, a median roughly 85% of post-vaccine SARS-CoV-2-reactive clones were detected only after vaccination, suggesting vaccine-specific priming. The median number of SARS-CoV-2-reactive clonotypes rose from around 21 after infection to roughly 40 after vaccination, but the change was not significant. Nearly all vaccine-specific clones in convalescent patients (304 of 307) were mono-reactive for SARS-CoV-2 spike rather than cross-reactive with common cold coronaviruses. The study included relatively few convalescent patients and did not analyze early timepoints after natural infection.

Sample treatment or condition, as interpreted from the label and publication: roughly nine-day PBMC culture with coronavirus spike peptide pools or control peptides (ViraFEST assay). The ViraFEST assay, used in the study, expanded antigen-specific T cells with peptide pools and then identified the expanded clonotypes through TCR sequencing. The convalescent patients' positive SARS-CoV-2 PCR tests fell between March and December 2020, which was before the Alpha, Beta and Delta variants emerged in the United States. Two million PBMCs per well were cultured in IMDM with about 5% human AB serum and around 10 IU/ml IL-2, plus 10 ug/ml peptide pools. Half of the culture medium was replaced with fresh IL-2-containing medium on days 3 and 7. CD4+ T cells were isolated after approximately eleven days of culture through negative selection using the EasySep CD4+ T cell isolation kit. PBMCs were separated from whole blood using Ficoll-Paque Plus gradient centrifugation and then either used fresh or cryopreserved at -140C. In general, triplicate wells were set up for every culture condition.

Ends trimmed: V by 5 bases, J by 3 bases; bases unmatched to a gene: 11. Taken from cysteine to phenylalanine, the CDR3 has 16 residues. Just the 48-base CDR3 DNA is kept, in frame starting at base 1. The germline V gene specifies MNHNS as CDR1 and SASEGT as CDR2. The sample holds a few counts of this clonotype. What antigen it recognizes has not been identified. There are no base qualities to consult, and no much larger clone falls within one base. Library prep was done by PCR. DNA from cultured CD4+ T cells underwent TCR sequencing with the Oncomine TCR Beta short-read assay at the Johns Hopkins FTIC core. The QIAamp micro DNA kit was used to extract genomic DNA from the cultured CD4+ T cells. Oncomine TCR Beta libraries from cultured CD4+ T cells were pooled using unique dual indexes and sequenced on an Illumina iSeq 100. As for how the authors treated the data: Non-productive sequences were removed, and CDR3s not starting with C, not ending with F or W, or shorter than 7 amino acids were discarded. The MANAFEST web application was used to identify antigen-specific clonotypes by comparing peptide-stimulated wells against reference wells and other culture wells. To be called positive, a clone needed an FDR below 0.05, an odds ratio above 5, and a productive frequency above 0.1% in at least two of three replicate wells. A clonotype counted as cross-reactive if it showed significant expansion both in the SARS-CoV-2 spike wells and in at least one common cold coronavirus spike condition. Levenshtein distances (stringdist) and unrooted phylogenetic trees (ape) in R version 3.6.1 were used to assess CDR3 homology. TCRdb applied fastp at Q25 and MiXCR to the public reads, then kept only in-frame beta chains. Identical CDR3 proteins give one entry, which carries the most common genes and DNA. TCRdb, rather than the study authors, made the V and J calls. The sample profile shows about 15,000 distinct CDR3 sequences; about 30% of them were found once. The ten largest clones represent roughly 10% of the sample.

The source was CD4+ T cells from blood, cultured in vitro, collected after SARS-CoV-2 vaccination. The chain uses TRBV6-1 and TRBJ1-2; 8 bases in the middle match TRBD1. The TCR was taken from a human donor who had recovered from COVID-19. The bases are TGTGCCAGCAGTCCCGACCGGGACAGGACGTACTATGGCTACACCTTC. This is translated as CASSPDRDRTYYGYTF.